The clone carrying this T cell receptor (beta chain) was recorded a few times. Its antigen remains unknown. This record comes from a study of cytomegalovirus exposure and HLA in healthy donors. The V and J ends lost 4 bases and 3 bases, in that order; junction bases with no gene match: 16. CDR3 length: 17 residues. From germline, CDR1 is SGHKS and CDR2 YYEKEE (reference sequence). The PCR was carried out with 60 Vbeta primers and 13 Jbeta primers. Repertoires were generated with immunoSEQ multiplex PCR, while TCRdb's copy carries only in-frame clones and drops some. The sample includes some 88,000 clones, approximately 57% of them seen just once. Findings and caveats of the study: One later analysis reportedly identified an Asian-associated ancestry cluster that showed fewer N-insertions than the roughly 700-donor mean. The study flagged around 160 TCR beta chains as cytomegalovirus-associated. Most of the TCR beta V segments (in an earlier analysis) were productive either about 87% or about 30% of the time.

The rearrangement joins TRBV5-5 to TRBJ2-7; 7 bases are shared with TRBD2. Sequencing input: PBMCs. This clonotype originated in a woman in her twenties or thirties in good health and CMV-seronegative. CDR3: CASSPDEGSSGLYEQYF. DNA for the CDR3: TGTGCCAGCAGCCCCGACGAGGGAAGTAGCGGGCTCTACGAGCAGTACTTC. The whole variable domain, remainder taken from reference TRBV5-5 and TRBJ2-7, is DAGVTQSPTHLIKTRGQQVTLRCSPISGHKSVSWYQQVLGQGPQFIFQYYEKEERGRGNFPDRFSARQFPNYSSELNVNALLLGDSALYLCASSPDEGSSGLYEQYFGPGTRLTVT.